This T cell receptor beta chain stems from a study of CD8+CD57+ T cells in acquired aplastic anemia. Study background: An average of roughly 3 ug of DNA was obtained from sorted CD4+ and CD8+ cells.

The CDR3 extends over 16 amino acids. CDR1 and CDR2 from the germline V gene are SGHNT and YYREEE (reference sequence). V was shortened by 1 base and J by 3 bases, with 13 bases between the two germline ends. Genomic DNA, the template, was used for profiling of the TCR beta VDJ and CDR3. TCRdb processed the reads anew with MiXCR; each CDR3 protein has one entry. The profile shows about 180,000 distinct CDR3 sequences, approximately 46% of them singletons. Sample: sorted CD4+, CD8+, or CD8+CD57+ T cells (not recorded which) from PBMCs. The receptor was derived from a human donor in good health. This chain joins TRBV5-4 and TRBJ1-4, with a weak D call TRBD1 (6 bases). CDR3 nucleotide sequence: TGTGCCAGCAGCTTGACTACAGGGTCTTCTAATGAAAAACTGTTTTTT. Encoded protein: CASSLTTGSSNEKLFF.